A single sample gave rise to the 27 T cell receptor beta chains below, sequenced in a study of T cells in Graves' hyperthyroidism and ophthalmopathy. Authors of the study amplified TCR beta CDR3 regions from RNA transcripts. TCR CDR3 underwent first-round RT-PCR with the HTBI primer set. TCRdb re-analysed the multiplex PCR reads in MiXCR, keeping a single row per CDR3 protein. This table holds 750,000 to 900,000 distinct CDR3 sequences, 35% to 40% found once. Sample: blood. The receptors here all came from a man in his late teens or twenties with Graves' hyperthyroidism.

In its sample, this clonotype was seen a few times. The chain uses TRBV6-2 or TRBV6-3 and TRBJ1-5; D perhaps matches TRBD1 (6 bases). With 5 bases removed from V and 2 bases from J, the gap between germline ends came to 13 bases. The CDR3 sequence is 15 residues long. CDR1 is MNHEY, CDR2 SVGEGT, per germline. The CDR3 protein is CASSPRGMGNQPQHF. CDR3 DNA: TGTGCCAGCAGTCCCAGGGGTATGGGCAATCAGCCCCAGCATTTT.

This clonotype was detected a few times. The rearrangement links TRBV9 to TRBJ1-1, with 7 bases fitting TRBD1. The germline CDR1 and CDR2 sequences are SGDLS and YYNGEE. The CDR3 runs 15 residues. The J segment lost 5 bases and the V segment lost 2 bases, leaving 9 bases of the junction unmatched. The CDR3 reads CASSVSGGGGTEAFF. CDR3 in DNA: TGTGCCAGCAGCGTTTCAGGAGGGGGCGGGACTGAAGCTTTCTTT.

The chain recombines TRBV15 with TRBJ1-5; D remains unclear. CDR3 length equals 15 residues. V was trimmed by 2 bases and J by 3 bases, leaving 11 bases between them. CDR1 LNHNV and CDR2 YYDKDF come from the germline V gene (reference sequence). The CDR3 DNA sequence: TGTGCCACCAGCAGATCACACACAAACAATCAGCCCCAGCATTTT. Residues: CATSRSHTNNQPQHF.

This clonotype came up a few times. V and J are TRBV20-1 and TRBJ2-2, with 10 bases lining up with TRBD1. Germline loops: CDR1 DFQATT, CDR2 SNEGSKA (reference sequence). The CDR3 covers 16 residues. V shed 0 bases, J shed 5 bases, and the junction held 6 bases outside the gene matches. The CDR3 DNA sequence: TGCAGTGCTAGAGATCTAGGGACAGGGGATACCGGGGAGCTGTTTTTT. The encoded protein is CSARDLGTGDTGELFF.

V and J are TRBV7-2 and TRBJ1-5; 7 nucleotides match TRBD1. The CDR3 is 15 amino acids. J was trimmed by 4 bases and V by 5 bases; bases with no gene match: 8. Germline values: CDR1 SGHTA, CDR2 FQGNSA. This CDR3 reads CASSPRDSLNQPQHF. The CDR3 nucleotides are TGTGCCAGCAGCCCTCGGGACAGCTTAAATCAGCCCCAGCATTTT.

This chain connects TRBV25-1 to TRBJ1-1; 7 bases match TRBD1. The germline CDR1 and CDR2 sequences are MGHDK and SYGVNS. The ends lost 2 bases at V and 8 bases at J; junction bases unmatched: 5. CDR3 length: 13 residues. In DNA, the CDR3 is TGTGCCAGCAGTGAAGTAGGGGGCCGGGAAGCTTTCTTT. It translates to CASSEVGGREAFF. The variable domain in full, completed from reference TRBV25-1 and TRBJ1-1, reads EADIYQTPRYLVIGTGKKITLECSQTMGHDKMYWYQQDPGMELHLIHYSYGVNSTEKGDLSSESTVSRIRTEHFPLTLESARPSHTSQYLCASSEVGGREAFFGQGTRLTVV.

In its sample, this clonotype was seen many times. The rearrangement joins TRBV2 to TRBJ1-5, with D possibly TRBD1 on 6 matching bases. The CDR3 contains 14 residues. Germline loops: CDR1 SNHLY, CDR2 FYNNEI. Trimming took 3 bases from V and 7 from J, leaving 13 bases between them. CDR3 DNA: TGTGCCAGCAGTGATGGGCAGGGGAGACAGCCCCAGCATTTT. Translating it yields CASSDGQGRQPQHF.

The J gene is TRBJ1-2, the V gene TRBV29-1; a weak D match, TRBD1 (5 bases). The V gene's germline CDR1 is SQVTM and CDR2 ANQGSEA. The germline V and J ends were trimmed by 8 bases and 4 bases, with 14 bases remaining between them. The CDR3 is 12 residues long. CDR3 sequence: CSSGRTFYGYTF. The CDR3 DNA is TGCAGCTCGGGACGGACCTTCTATGGCTACACCTTC.

The CDR3 region has the DNA TGTGCCACTGCGGACAGGGGCCAAGAGACCCAGCATTTT. It yields the protein CATADRGQETQHF. The V and J genes are TRBV19 and TRBJ1-5; 9 nucleotides align to TRBD1. The J segment lost 11 bases and the V segment lost 10 bases, leaving 12 bases of the junction unmatched. The CDR3 is made up of 13 amino acids. Per germline, CDR1 LNHDA and CDR2 SQIVND (reference sequence).

At least ten counts were recorded for this clonotype. This chain connects TRBV7-9 to TRBJ1-6, with a weak D call TRBD1 (5 bases). Germline V gene lookup returns CDR1 SEHNR and CDR2 FQNEAQ (reference sequence). V was clipped by 4 bases and J by 4 bases, with 14 bases between them. The CDR3 is 16 amino acids. The CDR3 DNA reads TGTGCCAGCAGCTCAGCGACAGCAGCTTATAATTCACCCCTCCACTTT. It codes for CASSSATAAYNSPLHF.

This clonotype was recorded at least ten times. V usage is TRBV7-3 and J usage is TRBJ2-5, with D possibly TRBD1 on 8 matching bases. V lost 3 bases and J 2 bases, leaving 13 bases between the germline ends. Germline V lookup: CDR1 SGHTA, CDR2 FQGTGA. This CDR3 is 15 amino acids long. This chain's CDR3 is CASSLGGTGQETQYF. In DNA, the CDR3 is TGTGCCAGCAGCTTGGGGGGGACAGGTCAAGAGACCCAGTACTTC.

The chain has TRBV13 and TRBJ1-5; possibly TRBD1 for D (5 bases). Germline assignment: CDR1 PRHDT and CDR2 FYEKMQ (reference sequence). CDR3 size: 13 residues. Trimming stripped 6 bases from V and 7 bases from J, with 13 bases between. The CDR3 nucleotides are TGTGCCAGCAGTTTGCTCGAGGGGCAGCCCCAGCATTTT. Protein product: CASSLLEGQPQHF.

This clonotype was recorded at least ten times. V is TRBV7-9 and J is TRBJ1-6, with unresolved D. The CDR3 is made up of 11 amino acids. Trimming took off 3 bases at V and 7 bases at J, with 1 base between the two ends. The V gene's germline CDR1 is SEHNR and CDR2 FQNEAQ (reference sequence). CDR3 loop: CASSFNSPLHF. The CDR3 nucleotides read TGTGCCAGCAGCTTCAATTCACCCCTCCACTTT.

Turning to this clonotype: This may be a read error: a much more frequent sequence differs by one nucleotide. The chain links TRBV20-1 to TRBJ1-4; TRBD1 matches 8 bases. V dropped 3 bases and J dropped 7; count of bases not matched to a gene: 4. The CDR3 runs 13 residues. Germline CDR1 reads DFQATT; CDR2 reads SNEGSKA (reference sequence). In DNA form, the CDR3 reads TGCAGTGCTAGTCGGACAGGGTGTGAAAAACTGTTTTTT. It is translated as CSASRTGCEKLFF.

The chain uses TRBV7-9 and TRBJ2-7, with 8 nucleotides matching TRBD2. This CDR3 comprises 14 residues. V shed 2 bases, J shed 2 bases, and the junction held 2 bases outside the gene matches. The germline V gene encodes CDR1 SEHNR and CDR2 FQNEAQ (reference sequence). CDR3 DNA sequence: TGTGCCAGCAGCTTACGGACTAGCCCCTACGAGCAGTACTTC. Its translation: CASSLRTSPYEQYF.

In this sample, this clonotype turned up a few times. This sequence joins TRBV12-3 or TRBV12-4 and TRBJ2-2; D unresolved. With 6 bases removed from V and 9 bases from J, the gap between germline ends came to 5 bases. The CDR3 is 10 amino acids. DNA for the CDR3: TGTGCCAGCAGACGCCGGGAGCTGTTTTTT. It encodes CASRRRELFF.

Worth noting for this clonotype: Because the CDR3's place on the DNA is in doubt, the DNA is left out and the CDR3 is given as listed by TCRdb. The chain combines TRBV7-9 with TRBJ2-7; the table's D call TRBD1 went unverified against the DNA. CDR1 SEHNR and CDR2 FQNEAQ come from the germline V gene (reference sequence). The CDR3 numbers 18 amino acids, ends counted. The CDR3 loop is CASSLSPIVGTGNYEQNF.

The rearrangement joins TRBV24-1 to TRBJ1-1, with TRBD1 as a possible D gene (5 bases). V gave up 1 base and J gave up 5 bases, with 13 bases separating them. There are 15 residues in the CDR3. Germline CDR1 and CDR2: KGHDR and SFDVKD. CDR3 in DNA: TGTGCCACCAGTGATTTAGTTGACAGACGGACTGAAGCTTTCTTT. Amino acid sequence: CATSDLVDRRTEAFF.

This clonotype was seen repeatedly, ten times or more. The gene calls are TRBV29-1 and TRBJ2-7, with D possibly called TRBD1 or TRBD2 (7 bases each). V shed 6 bases and J shed 4 bases, with 19 bases lying between them. In germline, CDR1 is SQVTM, CDR2 ANQGSEA. CDR3 length equals 14 residues. Here the CDR3 reads CSVPGGRGRYEQYF. The DNA for the CDR3 is TGCAGCGTCCCGGGAGGCAGGGGGAGGTACGAGCAGTACTTC.

This clonotype was found many times. The chain uses TRBV2 and TRBJ1-5; 8 bases line up with TRBD1. With 5 bases clipped from V and 6 bases from J, the junction kept 9 bases outside the gene matches. The length of the CDR3 is 15 residues. Germline assignment: CDR1 SNHLY and CDR2 FYNNEI. The CDR3 DNA reads TGTGCCAGCAGTTCTGACAGGGGAGGGGGTCAGCCCCAGCATTTT. Translated, it gives CASSSDRGGGQPQHF.

This clonotype was picked up many times. The rearrangement joins TRBV19 to TRBJ1-2; 8 bases fit TRBD1. V lost 3 bases, J lost 2 bases, and 5 bases stayed unmatched. Germline CDR1 reads LNHDA; CDR2 reads SQIVND (reference sequence). CDR3 length equals 15 residues. The CDR3 spells CASSMRDRFNYGYTF. CDR3 bases: TGTGCCAGTAGTATGCGGGACAGGTTCAACTATGGCTACACCTTC.

A few counts support this clonotype. The chain has TRBV12-3 or TRBV12-4 and TRBJ1-5; D perhaps matches TRBD1 (6 bases). This CDR3 contains 13 residues. V shed 6 bases and J shed 3 bases, with 9 bases lying between them. CDR3 protein: CASRRQDNQPQHF. CDR3 coding DNA: TGTGCCAGCAGACGACAGGACAATCAGCCCCAGCATTTT.

To note about this clonotype: This may arise from a read error, as a much more abundant clone is one base away. The chain has TRBV24-1 and TRBJ2-2; D perhaps matches TRBD1 (6 bases). CDR3 size: 14 residues. Germline assignment: CDR1 KGHDR and CDR2 SFDVKD. The CDR3: CATSDYRATGELLF. The DNA of the CDR3 is TGTGCCACCAGTGATTACAGGGCCACCGGGGAGCTGCTTTTT.

As concerns this clonotype: A much more abundant neighbour one base away suggests this may be a read error. The chain combines TRBV29-1 with TRBJ2-2; D is ambiguous. In germline, CDR1 is SQVTM, CDR2 ANQGSEA. The CDR3 runs to 13 residues. CDR3 residues: CSIEASGTGELFF. The CDR3 bases are TGCAGCATTGAAGCAAGTGGGACCGGGGAGCTGTTTTTT.

Only a few counts were recorded for this clonotype. The chain recombines TRBV14 with TRBJ1-1; D uncertain. Germline V gives CDR1 SGHDN, CDR2 FVKESK. Trimming cost V 4 bases and J 5 bases, with 14 bases left between them. The CDR3 contains 14 residues. The CDR3 DNA follows: TGTGCCAGCAGCCCTTACAGAAGAGGGACTGAAGCTTTCTTT. Its protein product is CASSPYRRGTEAFF.

With regard to this clonotype: Since a much larger clone is just one base distant, this may be a read error. The CDR3 DNA reads as TGTGCCACCAGCAGCGAAGGGGCAAACACTGGAGCTTTCTTT. It is translated as CATSSEGANTGAFF. The chain combines TRBV15 with TRBJ1-1; TRBD1 is a possible D gene (5 bases). Germline V gene lookup returns CDR1 LNHNV and CDR2 YYDKDF (reference sequence). The CDR3 covers 14 residues.

This clonotype was counted a single time. CDR3 nucleotide sequence: TGTGCCAGCAGCTTATGGGCTAGCGGGGGCCAGCCCCAGCATTTT. Encoded protein: CASSLWASGGQPQHF. The rearrangement uses TRBV7-2 and TRBJ1-5; tentative D call: TRBD1 (6 bases). The CDR3 sequence is 15 residues long. V was cut by 2 bases and J by 7 bases, with 15 bases left in between. In germline, CDR1 is SGHTA, CDR2 FQGNSA.